Below, one T cell receptor beta chain is given with its context. What it binds is unknown. Germline V gene lookup returns CDR1 SGHTA and CDR2 FQGNSA. Trimming took off 5 bases at V and 4 bases at J, with 11 bases between the two ends. The CDR3 is made up of 13 amino acids. This specimen comes from a study of a mutant IDH1 vaccine in newly diagnosed glioma. Study-wide background: Eight vaccinations went to patients in weeks 1, 3, 5, 7, 11, 15, 19, 23. The sex distribution of treated patients was about 62% male and around 40% female, with a mean age of 40.4 years. Patients arrived already treated with radiotherapy, temozolomide, or both, most having had both.

Method: immunoSEQ multiplex PCR; TCRdb's copy keeps in-frame clones and lacks some. The table records tens of thousands of clones, around 76% of them present only once. The time point here: week 23, last vaccination. Topical imiquimod accompanied each vaccine dose, which consisted of 300 ug of mutant IDH1 20-mer peptide. The starting material was PBMCs, obtained from a glioma patient whose treatment included an IDH1 peptide vaccine. The rearrangement links TRBV7-2 to TRBJ1-2; a possible D gene is TRBD1 (5 bases). This receptor was obtained from a man aged 50 or older with glioma. The CDR3 protein is CASSQERGYGYTF. The DNA for the CDR3 is TGTGCCAGCAGCCAAGAAAGGGGCTATGGCTACACCTTC.